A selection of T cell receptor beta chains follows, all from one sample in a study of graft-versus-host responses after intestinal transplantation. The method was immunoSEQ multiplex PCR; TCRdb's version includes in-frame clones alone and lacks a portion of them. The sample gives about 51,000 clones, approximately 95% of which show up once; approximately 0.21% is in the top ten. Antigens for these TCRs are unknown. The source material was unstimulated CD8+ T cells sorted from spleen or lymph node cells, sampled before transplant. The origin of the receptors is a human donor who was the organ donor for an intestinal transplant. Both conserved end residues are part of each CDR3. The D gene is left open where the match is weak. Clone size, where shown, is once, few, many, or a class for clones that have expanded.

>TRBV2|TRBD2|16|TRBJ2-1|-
CASSGTSGGSYNEQFF
TGTGCCAGCAGCGGGACTAGCGGGGGCTCCTACAATGAGCAGTTCTTC
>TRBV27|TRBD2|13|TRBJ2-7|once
CASSIGLAGGQYF
TGTGCCAGCAGCATAGGACTAGCGGGGGGCCAGTACTTC
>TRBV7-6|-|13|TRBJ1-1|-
CASSLGGGTEAFF
TGTGCCAGCAGCTTAGGAGGGGGCACTGAAGCTTTCTTT
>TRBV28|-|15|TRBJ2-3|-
CASSGKGLSTDTQYF
TGTGCCAGCAGCGGGAAGGGCCTTAGCACAGATACGCAGTATTTT
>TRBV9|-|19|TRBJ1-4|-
CASSQGGTPSFRTNEKLFF
TGTGCCAGCAGCCAAGGAGGGACACCGAGCTTTCGAACTAATGAAAAACTGTTTTTT
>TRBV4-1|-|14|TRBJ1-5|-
CASSQDLTGQPQHF
TGCGCCAGCAGCCAAGACTTAACCGGTCAGCCCCAGCATTTT
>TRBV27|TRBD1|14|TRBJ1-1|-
CASSLGQDHTEAFF
TGTGCCAGCAGTCTCGGACAGGACCACACTGAAGCTTTCTTT
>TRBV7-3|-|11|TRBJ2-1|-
CASSANNEQFF
TGTGCCAGCAGCGCAAACAATGAGCAGTTCTTC
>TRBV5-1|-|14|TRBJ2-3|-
CASSFSTSTDTQYF
TGCGCCAGCAGCTTTTCCACTAGCACAGATACGCAGTATTTT
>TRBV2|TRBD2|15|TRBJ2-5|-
CASSEMGLAEETQYF
TGTGCCAGCAGTGAAATGGGCCTAGCGGAAGAGACCCAGTACTTC
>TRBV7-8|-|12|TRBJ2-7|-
CASSIGSYEQYF
TGTGCCAGCAGTATTGGCTCCTACGAGCAGTACTTC
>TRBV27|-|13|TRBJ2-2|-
CASSLAGSGELFF
TGTGCCAGCAGTTTAGCAGGGTCCGGGGAGCTGTTTTTT
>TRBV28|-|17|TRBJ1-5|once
CASSLPPWTVNNQPQHF
TGTGCCAGCAGTTTACCACCTTGGACAGTAAACAATCAGCCCCAGCATTTT
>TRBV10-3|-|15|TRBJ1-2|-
CAISEWDTSNYGYTF
TGTGCCATCAGTGAGTGGGACACCTCGAACTATGGCTACACCTTC
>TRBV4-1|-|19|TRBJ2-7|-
CASSQSRAMLGRAMNEQYF
TGCGCCAGCAGCCAATCCCGGGCAATGTTGGGCAGGGCTATGAACGAGCAGTACTTC
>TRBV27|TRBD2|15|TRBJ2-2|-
CASSFEGGGSGELFF
TGTGCCAGCAGTTTCGAAGGCGGGGGGTCAGGGGAGCTGTTTTTT
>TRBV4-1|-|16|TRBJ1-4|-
CASSQTITGGEEKLFF
TGCGCCAGCAGCCAGACAATAACGGGGGGCGAGGAAAAACTGTTTTTT
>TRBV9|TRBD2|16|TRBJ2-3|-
CASSVVAGGPEDTQYF
TGTGCCAGCAGCGTTGTAGCGGGGGGGCCGGAAGATACGCAGTATTTT
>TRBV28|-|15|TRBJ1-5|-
CASSFNSGGNQPQHF
TGTGCCAGCAGTTTTAACTCAGGCGGCAATCAGCCCCAGCATTTT
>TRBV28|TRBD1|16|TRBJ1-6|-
CASSLDRVEINSPLHF
TGTGCCAGCAGCTTAGACAGGGTAGAAATCAATTCACCCCTCCACTTT
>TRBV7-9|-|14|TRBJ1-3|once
CASSLAGSGNTIYF
TGTGCCAGCAGCTTAGCAGGCTCTGGAAACACCATATATTTT
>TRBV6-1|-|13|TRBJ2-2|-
CASGGLNTGELFF
TGTGCCAGCGGGGGACTGAACACCGGGGAGCTGTTTTTT
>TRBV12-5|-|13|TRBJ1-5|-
CASGLQVDQPQHF
TGTGCTAGTGGTCTCCAGGTGGATCAGCCCCAGCATTTT
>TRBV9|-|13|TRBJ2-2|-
CASSVDNTGELFF
TGTGCCAGCAGCGTAGACAACACCGGGGAGCTGTTTTTT
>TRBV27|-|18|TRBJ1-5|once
CASSLKVRGEGGNQPQHF
TGTGCCAGCAGTTTAAAGGTTCGAGGGGAGGGGGGCAATCAGCCCCAGCATTTT
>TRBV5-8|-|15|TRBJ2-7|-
CASSLEGEIRYEQYF
TGTGCCAGCAGCTTGGAGGGGGAGATTCGCTACGAGCAGTACTTC
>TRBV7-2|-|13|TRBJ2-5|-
CASSLTVQETQYF
TGTGCCAGCAGCTTAACGGTTCAAGAGACCCAGTACTTC
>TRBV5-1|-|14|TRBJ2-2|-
CASSLVGHTGELFF
TGCGCCAGCAGCTTGGTGGGACACACCGGGGAGCTGTTTTTT
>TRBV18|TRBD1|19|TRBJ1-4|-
CASSQAAPTGYLTNEKLFF
TGTGCCAGCTCACAAGCAGCCCCGACAGGGTACTTAACTAATGAAAAACTGTTTTTT
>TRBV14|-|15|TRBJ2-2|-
CASSQGLDLTGELFF
TGTGCCAGCAGCCAAGGGCTAGATCTAACCGGGGAGCTGTTTTTT
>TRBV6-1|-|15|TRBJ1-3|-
CASSAKDLAGNTIYF
TGTGCCAGCAGTGCAAAGGACCTGGCTGGAAACACCATATATTTT
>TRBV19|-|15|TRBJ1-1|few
CASSIDQVGGTEAFF
TGTGCCAGTAGTATAGATCAGGTAGGGGGCACTGAAGCTTTCTTT
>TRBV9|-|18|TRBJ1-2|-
CASSVNPYPGWANYGYTF
TGTGCCAGCAGCGTAAACCCCTATCCAGGGTGGGCTAACTATGGCTACACCTTC
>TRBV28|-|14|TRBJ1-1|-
CASSFGNTDTEAFF
TGTGCCAGCAGTTTTGGGAATACGGACACTGAAGCTTTCTTT
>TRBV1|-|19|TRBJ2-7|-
CTSSQPLTSGICGHYEQYF
TGCACCAGCAGCCAACCCCTGACTAGCGGAATCTGTGGACACTACGAGCAGTACTTC
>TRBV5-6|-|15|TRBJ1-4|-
CASSLGGNHNEKLFF
TGTGCCAGCAGCTTGGGTGGGAATCATAATGAAAAACTGTTTTTT
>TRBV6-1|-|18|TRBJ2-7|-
CASSEAPPNRLGSYEQYF
TGTGCCAGCAGTGAAGCGCCCCCAAACAGGCTTGGATCCTACGAGCAGTACTTC
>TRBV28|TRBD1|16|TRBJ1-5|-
CASSYPGTGATQPQHF
TGTGCCAGCAGTTACCCCGGGACAGGGGCGACTCAGCCCCAGCATTTT